This T cell receptor (beta chain) was observed in a study of T cell responses to AZD1222 COVID-19 vaccine (dated by TCRdb to the early 2020s). Context from the whole study: TCR sequencing covered 233 trial participants: 200 to 210 given two doses of AZD1222 and approximately 26 given two doses of MenACWY control vaccine. Trial participants were enrolled into age subgroups of 18-55, 56-69 and 70-plus years, which contained around 150, 28 and 57 TCR-sequenced participants, respectively.

The time point tag for this specimen amounts to: baseline before first vaccination. Vaccinee samples were obtained from the UK trials COV001 and COV002, which included a single-blind randomized controlled phase 2/3 trial of AZD1222 (ChAdOx1 nCoV-19) in healthy adults. Trial participant PBMC samples were collected at day 0 and day 28 after the second dose for TCRbeta chain sequencing. Trimming at the junction amounts to 4 bases on V and 5 bases on J, and the germline ends lie 19 bases apart. Spanning cysteine to phenylalanine, the CDR3 consists of 16 amino acids. Only CDR3 DNA remains: 48 bases, in frame from the first base. From a lookup of the germline V gene (reference sequence), CDR1 and CDR2 are SGHNT and YYREEE. To note about this clone: What antigen it recognizes has not been identified.

The research as a whole found: Because no day 14 peak-response samples were available, the repertoires could be characterized only after the peak T cell response. The vaccine-associated CD4 TCRs covered the entire spike protein, and the dominant responses fell in regions 160-218 and 743-854. Reportedly, almost half of the unique spike-specific TCRs recognized epitopes lying outside the regions that are mutated in the B.1.351 and B.1.1.7 variants. Conclusions about previously exposed vaccinees were limited because only a handful of AZD1222 recipients were SARS-CoV-2 seropositive at baseline. Participants were mostly white British and included more females than males, and it was suggested by the authors that clonal diversity may have been underestimated. The 56-69-year group was small, and its depth increase did not reach significance, likely because of low power. A significant rise in spike-specific TCR breadth and depth was observed after two AZD1222 doses relative to day 0 and relative to MenACWY recipients.

The CDR3 regions of human TCRbeta chains were subjected to immunosequencing. As for the authors' bioinformatics: TCRs in the repertoires were compared against a reference library of SARS-CoV-2-specific TCRs that had been generated with the MIRA antigen-specificity platform. Breadth meant the fraction of unique TCRs that were SARS-CoV-2-associated, whereas depth meant the fraction of total T cells that were SARS-CoV-2-associated. Each spike-specific TCR was assigned to its reactive spike region and to a CD4 or CD8 class using the MIRA data. Log10-transformed breadth and depth values were compared by one-way ANOVA with Sidak's multiple comparisons tests. Here the immuneACCESS table is served through TCRdb, limited to in-frame sequences with V and J called. Missing clones are a known gap in these copies; in checked studies unresolved V genes cover under half, and the rest lacks a known reason. The V and J calls and clone size come from that table; D and trimming were worked out from the DNA. This sample's table carries about 140,000 clones. The top ten hold around 2.4% of the sample.

The receptor comes from an adult in good health. Sample: peripheral blood. The chain joins TRBV5-4 to TRBJ2-1; the D call is possibly TRBD1 or TRBD2, each sharing 6 bases. The CDR3 reads as follows: CASSPKGGTLHNEQFF. DNA sequence: TGTGCCAGCAGCCCCAAAGGGGGGACACTGCACAATGAGCAGTTCTTC.